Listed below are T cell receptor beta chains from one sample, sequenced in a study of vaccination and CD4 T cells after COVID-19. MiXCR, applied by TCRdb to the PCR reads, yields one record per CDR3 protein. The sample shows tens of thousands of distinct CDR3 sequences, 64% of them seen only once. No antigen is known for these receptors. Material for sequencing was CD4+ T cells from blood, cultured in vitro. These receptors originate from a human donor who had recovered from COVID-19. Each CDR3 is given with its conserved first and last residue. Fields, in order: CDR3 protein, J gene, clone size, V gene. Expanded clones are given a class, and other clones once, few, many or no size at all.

cdr3_aa: CSARSLTTYSSGYTF
j_call: TRBJ1-2
clone_size: few
v_call: TRBV20-1

cdr3_aa: CASSIDRRAGELFF
j_call: TRBJ2-2
clone_size: -
v_call: TRBV19

cdr3_aa: CASSPRQGYSGNTIYF
j_call: TRBJ1-3
clone_size: -
v_call: TRBV7-2

cdr3_aa: CASSESKGGNTEAFF
j_call: TRBJ1-1
clone_size: -
v_call: TRBV10-1

cdr3_aa: CAWRDKGVRETQYF
j_call: TRBJ2-5
clone_size: -
v_call: TRBV30

cdr3_aa: CASSLRADRSNQPQHF
j_call: TRBJ1-5
clone_size: -
v_call: TRBV7-2

cdr3_aa: CAWNPPSGLRTEAFF
j_call: TRBJ1-1
clone_size: -
v_call: TRBV30

cdr3_aa: CASSDSPEGTQYF
j_call: TRBJ2-5
clone_size: -
v_call: TRBV10-1

cdr3_aa: CATSANRASGTGELFF
j_call: TRBJ2-2
clone_size: -
v_call: TRBV24-1

cdr3_aa: CASSLSQRQGGRTEAFF
j_call: TRBJ1-1
clone_size: few
v_call: TRBV7-2

cdr3_aa: CASSITAKALNTGELFF
j_call: TRBJ2-2
clone_size: -
v_call: TRBV25-1

cdr3_aa: CASSGSGRGNTIYF
j_call: TRBJ1-3
clone_size: few
v_call: TRBV27

cdr3_aa: CASNSPGTGVQRAFF
j_call: TRBJ1-1
clone_size: -
v_call: TRBV27